The entry below describes one TCR beta chain. Antigen: not known. TCRdb ran MiXCR on the 5' RACE reads and lists one entry per CDR3 protein. Of just under 550,000 distinct CDR3 sequences listed, over 12% were seen once; the top ten hold nearly 0.45%. The data derive from a study of identical twins. Study conclusions and caveats: Insertions were reduced in abundant cord blood beta clonotypes but not in memory repertoires.

The CDR3 covers 18 residues. The germline V gene has CDR1 SGHRS and CDR2 YFSETQ. V lost 3 bases, J lost 3 bases, and 5 bases stayed unmatched. All of the donors were Caucasians in good health. The sample also formed part of further work on yellow fever vaccine responses in identical twins.

The genes are TRBV5-1 and TRBJ2-2, with TRBD2 matching over 16 bases. This clonotype originated in a woman younger than 35 in good health. Sequenced material: CD4+ T cells sorted from blood. The CDR3 loop reads CASSSGLAGGPDTGELFF. Written as DNA, the CDR3 is TGCGCCAGCAGCTCGGGACTAGCGGGAGGGCCCGACACCGGGGAGCTGTTTTTT.